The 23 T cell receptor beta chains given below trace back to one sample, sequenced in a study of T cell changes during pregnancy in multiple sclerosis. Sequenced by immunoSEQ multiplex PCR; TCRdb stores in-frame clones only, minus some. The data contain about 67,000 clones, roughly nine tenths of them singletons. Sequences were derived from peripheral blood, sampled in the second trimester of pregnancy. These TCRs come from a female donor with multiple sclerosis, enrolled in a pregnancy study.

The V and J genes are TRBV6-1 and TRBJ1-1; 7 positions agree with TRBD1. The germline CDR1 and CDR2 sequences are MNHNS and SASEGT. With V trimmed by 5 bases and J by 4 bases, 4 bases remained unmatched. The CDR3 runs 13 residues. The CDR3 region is CASSPTGFTEAFF. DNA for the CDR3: TGTGCCAGCAGTCCGACAGGGTTCACTGAAGCTTTCTTT.

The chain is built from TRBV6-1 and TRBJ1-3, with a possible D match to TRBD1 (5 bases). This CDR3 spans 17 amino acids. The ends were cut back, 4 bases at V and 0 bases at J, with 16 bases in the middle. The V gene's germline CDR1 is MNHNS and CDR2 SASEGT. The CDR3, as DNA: TGTGCCAGCAGTGGGGGTCACAGGCTCCACTCTGGAAACACCATATATTTT. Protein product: CASSGGHRLHSGNTIYF.

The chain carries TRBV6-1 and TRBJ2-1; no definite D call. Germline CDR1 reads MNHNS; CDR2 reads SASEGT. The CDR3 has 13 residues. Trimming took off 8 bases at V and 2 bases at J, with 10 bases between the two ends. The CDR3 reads CASLIQTYNEQFF. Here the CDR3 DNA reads TGTGCCAGCCTTATTCAGACCTACAATGAGCAGTTCTTC.

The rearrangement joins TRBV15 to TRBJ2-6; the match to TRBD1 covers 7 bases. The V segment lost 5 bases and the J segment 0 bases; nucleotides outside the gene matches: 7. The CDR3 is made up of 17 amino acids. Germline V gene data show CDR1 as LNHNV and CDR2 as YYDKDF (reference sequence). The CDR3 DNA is TGTGCCACCAGCGTGAGACAGGGAAACTCTGGGGCCAACGTCCTGACTTTC. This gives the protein CATSVRQGNSGANVLTF.

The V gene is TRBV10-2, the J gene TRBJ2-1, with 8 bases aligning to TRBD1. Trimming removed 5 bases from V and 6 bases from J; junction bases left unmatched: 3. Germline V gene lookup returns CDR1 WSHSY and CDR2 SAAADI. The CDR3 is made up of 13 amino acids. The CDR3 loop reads CASSQGAFNEQFF. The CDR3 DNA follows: TGCGCCAGCAGTCAGGGGGCTTTCAATGAGCAGTTCTTC.

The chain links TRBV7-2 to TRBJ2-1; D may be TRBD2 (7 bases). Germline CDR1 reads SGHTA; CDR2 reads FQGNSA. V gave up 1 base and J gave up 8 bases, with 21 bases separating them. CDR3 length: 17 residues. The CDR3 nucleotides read TGTGCCAGCAGCTTAGTCGGTTTTCGGGGGGCCTTGTATGAGCAGTTCTTC. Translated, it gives CASSLVGFRGALYEQFF.

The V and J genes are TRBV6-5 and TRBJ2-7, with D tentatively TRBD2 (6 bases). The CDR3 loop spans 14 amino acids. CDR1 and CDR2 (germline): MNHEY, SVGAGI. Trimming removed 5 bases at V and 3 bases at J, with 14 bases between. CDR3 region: CASSTLEGGYEQYF. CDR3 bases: TGTGCCAGCAGTACCCTCGAGGGAGGCTACGAGCAGTACTTC.

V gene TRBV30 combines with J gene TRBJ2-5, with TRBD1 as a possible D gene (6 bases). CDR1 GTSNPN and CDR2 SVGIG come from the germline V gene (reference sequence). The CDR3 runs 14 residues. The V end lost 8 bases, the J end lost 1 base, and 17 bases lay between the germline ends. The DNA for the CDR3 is TGTGCCGGAACGAGACAGGCGCTCCAAGAGACCCAGTACTTC. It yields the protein CAGTRQALQETQYF.

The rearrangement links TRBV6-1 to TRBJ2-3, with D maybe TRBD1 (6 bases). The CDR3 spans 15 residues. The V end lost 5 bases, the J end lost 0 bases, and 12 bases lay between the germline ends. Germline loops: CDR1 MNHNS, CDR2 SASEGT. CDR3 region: CASSPGTGSTDTQYF. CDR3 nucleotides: TGTGCCAGCAGTCCTGGCACAGGGAGCACAGATACGCAGTATTTT.

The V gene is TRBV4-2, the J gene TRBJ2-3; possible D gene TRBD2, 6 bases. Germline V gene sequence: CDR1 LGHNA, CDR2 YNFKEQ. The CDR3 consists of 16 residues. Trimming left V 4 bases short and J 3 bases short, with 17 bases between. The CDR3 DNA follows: TGTGCCAGCAGCCCTCTTCAGGGAGGAGGAACAGATACGCAGTATTTT. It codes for CASSPLQGGGTDTQYF.

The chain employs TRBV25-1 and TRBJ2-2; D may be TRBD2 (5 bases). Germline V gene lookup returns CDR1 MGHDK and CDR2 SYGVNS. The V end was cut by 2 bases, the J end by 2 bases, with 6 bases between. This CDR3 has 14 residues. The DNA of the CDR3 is TGTGCCAGCAGTGAACGACTAAACACCGGGGAGCTGTTTTTT. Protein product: CASSERLNTGELFF.

The CDR3 protein is CASSPPWGGGDHEQYF. The DNA of the CDR3 is TGTGCCAGCTCGCCCCCATGGGGCGGGGGGGACCACGAGCAGTACTTC. This chain uses TRBV18 with TRBJ2-7; 9 bases align to TRBD2. Looked up from germline, CDR1 is KGHSH and CDR2 is LQKENI. The CDR3 is 16 amino acids. After removal of 6 bases from V and 5 bases from J, the junction contained 14 bases not matched to a gene.

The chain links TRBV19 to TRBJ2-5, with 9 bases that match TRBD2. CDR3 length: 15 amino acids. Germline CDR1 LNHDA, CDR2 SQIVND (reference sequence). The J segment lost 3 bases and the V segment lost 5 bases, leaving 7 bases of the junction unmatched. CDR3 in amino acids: CASSFSRLAEETQYF. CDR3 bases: TGTGCCAGTAGTTTTTCCAGACTAGCGGAAGAGACCCAGTACTTC.

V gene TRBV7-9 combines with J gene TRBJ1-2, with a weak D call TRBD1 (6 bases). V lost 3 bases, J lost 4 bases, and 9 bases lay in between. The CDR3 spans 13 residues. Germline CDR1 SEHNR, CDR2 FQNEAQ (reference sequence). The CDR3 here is CASSLDSGYGYTF. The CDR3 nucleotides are TGTGCCAGCAGCTTGGACAGCGGCTATGGCTACACCTTC.

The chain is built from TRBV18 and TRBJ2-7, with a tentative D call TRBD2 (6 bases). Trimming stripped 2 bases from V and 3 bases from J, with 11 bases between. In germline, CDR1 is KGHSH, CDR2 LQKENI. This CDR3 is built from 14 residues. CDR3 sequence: CASSPTGRDYEQYF. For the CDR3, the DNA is TGTGCCAGCTCACCAACCGGGAGAGACTACGAGCAGTACTTC. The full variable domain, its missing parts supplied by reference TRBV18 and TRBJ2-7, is NAGVMQNPRHLVRRRGQEARLRCSPMKGHSHVYWYRQLPEEGLKFMVYLQKENIIDESGMPKERFSAEFPKEGPSILRIQQVVRGDSAAYFCASSPTGRDYEQYFGPGTRLTVT.

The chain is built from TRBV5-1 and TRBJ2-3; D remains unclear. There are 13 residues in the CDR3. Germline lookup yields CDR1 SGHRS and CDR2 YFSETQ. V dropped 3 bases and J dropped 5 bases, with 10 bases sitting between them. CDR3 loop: CASSSEPRDTQYF. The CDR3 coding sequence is TGCGCCAGCAGCTCAGAACCACGAGATACGCAGTATTTT.

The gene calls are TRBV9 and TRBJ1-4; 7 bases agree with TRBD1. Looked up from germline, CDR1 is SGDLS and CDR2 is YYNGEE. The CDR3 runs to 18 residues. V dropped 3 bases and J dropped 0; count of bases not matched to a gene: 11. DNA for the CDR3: TGTGCCAGCAGCGGTTCGACAGGGATACAGGCAACTAATGAAAAACTGTTTTTT. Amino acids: CASSGSTGIQATNEKLFF.

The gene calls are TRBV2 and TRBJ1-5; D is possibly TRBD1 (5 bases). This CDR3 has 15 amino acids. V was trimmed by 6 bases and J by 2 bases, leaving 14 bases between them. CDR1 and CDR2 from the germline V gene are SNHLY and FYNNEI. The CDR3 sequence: CASRRGLGGNQPQHF. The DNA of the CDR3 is TGTGCCAGCAGGCGGGGCCTTGGGGGCAATCAGCCCCAGCATTTT.

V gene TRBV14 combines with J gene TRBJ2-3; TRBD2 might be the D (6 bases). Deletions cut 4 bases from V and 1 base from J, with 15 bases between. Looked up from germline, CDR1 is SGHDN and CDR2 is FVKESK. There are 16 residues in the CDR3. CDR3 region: CASSLRLGGGTDTQYF. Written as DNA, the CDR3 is TGTGCCAGCAGCCTCCGACTGGGCGGGGGCACAGATACGCAGTATTTT. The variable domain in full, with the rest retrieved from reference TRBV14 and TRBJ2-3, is EAGVTQFPSHSVIEKGQTVTLRCDPISGHDNLYWYRRVMGKEIKFLLHFVKESKQDESGMPNNRFLAERTGGTYSTLKVQPAELEDSGVYFCASSLRLGGGTDTQYFGPGTRLTVL.

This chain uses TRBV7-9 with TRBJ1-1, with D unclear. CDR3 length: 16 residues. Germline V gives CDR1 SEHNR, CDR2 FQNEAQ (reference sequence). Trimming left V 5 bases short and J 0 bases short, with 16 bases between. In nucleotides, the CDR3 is TGTGCCAGCAGCCTCCTACAGACGCCTATGAACACTGAAGCTTTCTTT. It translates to CASSLLQTPMNTEAFF.

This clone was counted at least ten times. CDR3 residues: CASTVGDRAEAFF. The CDR3 DNA follows: TGTGCCAGCACCGTTGGGGACAGGGCAGAAGCTTTCTTT. The J gene is TRBJ1-1, the V gene TRBV9, with 9 bases identical to TRBD1. This CDR3 spans 13 amino acids. The ends lost 6 bases at V and 8 bases at J; junction bases unmatched: 8. Germline-derived CDR1 and CDR2 are SGDLS and YYNGEE.

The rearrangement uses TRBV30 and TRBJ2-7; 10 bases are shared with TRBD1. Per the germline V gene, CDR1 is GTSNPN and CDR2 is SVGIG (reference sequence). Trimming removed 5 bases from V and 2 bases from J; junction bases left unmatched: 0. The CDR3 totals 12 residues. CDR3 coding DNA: TGTGCCTGGGGGACAGGGGCCTACGAGCAGTACTTC. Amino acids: CAWGTGAYEQYF.

CDR3 loop: CASSQAGTGAYEQYF. As DNA, the CDR3 is TGCGCCAGCAGCCAGGCCGGGACAGGGGCCTACGAGCAGTACTTC. The genes are TRBV4-3 and TRBJ2-7, with 10 bases aligning to TRBD1. The CDR3 is 15 residues long. With V trimmed by 3 bases and J by 2 bases, 4 bases remained unmatched. In germline, CDR1 is LGHNA, CDR2 YSLEER.